This T cell receptor beta chain was sequenced for a study of blood T cell repertoires in COVID-19. About the study: Spain, Italy and the United States supplied samples that represented acute and convalescent COVID-19.

The assay was immunoSEQ multiplex PCR, and TCRdb's table has in-frame clones only and misses some. This table holds approximately 330,000 clones, approximately 86% found once. Seattle patients were enrolled while actively infected and followed longitudinally. The sequenced material came from peripheral blood. The receptor comes from a man aged 25 to 45 with COVID-19, enrolled during active disease.

The CDR3 nucleotides are TGTGCCAGTCGACCGGGACAGGGGGGCTATGGCTACACCTTC. Translating gives CASRPGQGGYGYTF. The chain uses TRBV6-5 and TRBJ1-2; 11 bases map to TRBD1. The CDR3 contains 14 residues. Germline trimming cut 9 bases from V and 4 bases from J; bases unmatched to any gene: 7. Germline CDR1 and CDR2: MNHEY and SVGAGI.